The 8 T cell receptor beta chains below all came from one sample that was sequenced in a study of vaccination and CD4 T cells after COVID-19 (dated by TCRdb to between 2021 and 2022). No antigen is known for these receptors. Sample treatment or condition, as interpreted from the label and publication: approximately nine-day PBMC culture with coronavirus spike peptide pools or control peptides (ViraFEST assay). CD4+ T cells from unexposed donors were collected before the COVID-19 pandemic (2011-2018). Libraries were constructed by PCR. The instrument given in TCRdb is Illumina iSeq 100. TCR sequencing of DNA from cultured CD4+ T cells used the Oncomine TCR Beta short-read assay at the Johns Hopkins FTIC core. TCRdb's own reprocessing of the public reads used fastp at Q25 and MiXCR and kept productive beta chains. Entries are consolidated by CDR3 protein sequence, retaining the most common genes and DNA. The sample profile shows 3,500 to 4,500 distinct CDR3 sequences; around two fifths of them were found once. The ten biggest clones cover 43% of the sample.

Sequencing was done on a sample of CD4+ T cells from blood, cultured in vitro. Every receptor here comes from a human donor in good health.

This chain joins TRBV5-1 and TRBJ2-3; maybe TRBD2 (5 bases). Germline V gives CDR1 SGHRS, CDR2 YFSETQ. CDR3 size: 16 residues. V was shortened by 0 bases and J by 1 base, with 12 bases between the two germline ends. CDR3 bases: TGCGCCAGCAGCTTGGGTGTAGCGATCGGCACAGATACGCAGTATTTT. Translated: CASSLGVAIGTDTQYF.

The chain couples TRBV30 to TRBJ1-1, with TRBD1 as a possible D gene (5 bases). This CDR3 has 12 residues. Germline V lookup: CDR1 GTSNPN, CDR2 SVGIG (reference sequence). V was trimmed by 4 bases and J by 4 bases, leaving 10 bases between them. CDR3 coding DNA: TGTGCCTGGATTGGTCAGGGCACTGAAGCTTTCTTT. Encoded protein: CAWIGQGTEAFF.

The CDR3 is CASSQWGGGSYEQYF. In DNA form, the CDR3 reads TGTGCCAGCAGCCAATGGGGAGGGGGCTCCTACGAGCAGTACTTC. This chain links TRBV14 with TRBJ2-7, with D perhaps matching TRBD2 (7 bases). V lost 2 bases to trimming and J lost 0 bases, with 11 bases between them. Germline CDR1 reads SGHDN; CDR2 reads FVKESK. The CDR3 has 15 amino acids.

By its share, this clonotype is medium-sized. The chain employs TRBV6-5 and TRBJ1-5; D might be TRBD1 (5 bases). Per germline, CDR1 MNHEY and CDR2 SVGAGI. Trimming shortened V by 4 bases and J by 0 bases, and 10 bases separated the two germline ends. The CDR3 covers 15 residues. CDR3 sequence reads: CASSLYGTSNQPQHF. The CDR3 DNA is TGTGCCAGCAGTTTGTACGGGACTAGCAATCAGCCCCAGCATTTT.

The CDR3 DNA follows: TGTGCCAGCAGGCGAAAGGCCCCGGGACAGGGTGGGACTCAGCCCCAGCATTTT. The encoded protein is CASRRKAPGQGGTQPQHF. The rearrangement uses TRBV27 and TRBJ1-5; TRBD1 matches at 9 bases. Per the germline V gene, CDR1 is MNHEY and CDR2 is SMNVEV (reference sequence). The CDR3 has 18 amino acids. V shed 6 bases, J shed 6 bases, and the junction held 18 bases outside the gene matches.

Only one count was recorded for this clonotype. The chain carries TRBV6-1 and TRBJ2-5; 12 positions match TRBD2. Trimming took 6 bases from V and 7 from J; bases not matched to a gene: 12. The CDR3 runs to 16 residues. Germline V gives CDR1 MNHNS, CDR2 SASEGT. This chain's CDR3 is CASSPGTSGPRWTQYF. Written as DNA, the CDR3 is TGTGCCAGCAGCCCTGGGACTAGCGGGCCCCGGTGGACCCAGTACTTC.

The CDR3 loop is CSARERIAGETQYF. CDR3 in DNA: TGCAGTGCTAGAGAGAGGATAGCGGGGGAGACCCAGTACTTC. This chain joins TRBV20-1 and TRBJ2-5; 8 bases fit TRBD2. CDR3 length: 14 residues. The ends lost 0 bases at V and 5 bases at J; junction bases unmatched: 5. Germline CDR1 DFQATT, CDR2 SNEGSKA (reference sequence).

The V and J genes are TRBV6-1 and TRBJ1-3; possibly TRBD1 for D (6 bases). V was pared by 4 bases and J by 7 bases, with 20 bases between. Germline V gene sequence: CDR1 MNHNS, CDR2 SASEGT. The CDR3 contains 16 residues. Written as DNA, the CDR3 is TGTGCCAGCAGTGCGCCTTCGACTGGGGGCCGGAACACCATATATTTT. It specifies CASSAPSTGGRNTIYF.